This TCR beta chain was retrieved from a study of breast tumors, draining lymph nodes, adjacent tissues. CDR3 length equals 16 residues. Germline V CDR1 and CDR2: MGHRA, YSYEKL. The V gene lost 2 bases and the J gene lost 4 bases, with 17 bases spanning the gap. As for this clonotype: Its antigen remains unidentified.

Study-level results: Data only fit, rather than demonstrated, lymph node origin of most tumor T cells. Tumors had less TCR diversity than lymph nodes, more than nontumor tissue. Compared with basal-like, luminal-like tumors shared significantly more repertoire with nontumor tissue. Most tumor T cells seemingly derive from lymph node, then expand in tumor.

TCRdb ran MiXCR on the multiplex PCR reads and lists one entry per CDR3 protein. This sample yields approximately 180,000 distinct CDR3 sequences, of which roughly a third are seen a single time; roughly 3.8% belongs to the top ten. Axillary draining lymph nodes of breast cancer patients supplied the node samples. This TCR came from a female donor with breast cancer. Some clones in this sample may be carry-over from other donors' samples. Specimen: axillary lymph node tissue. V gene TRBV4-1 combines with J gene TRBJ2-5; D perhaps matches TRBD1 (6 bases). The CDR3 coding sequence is TGCGCCAGCAGCCAACAACAGGGCGCATTACTAGAGACCCAGTACTTC. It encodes CASSQQQGALLETQYF.